The clone carrying this T cell receptor beta chain occurred many times. As yet, its antigen is unknown. V gave up 6 bases and J gave up 6 bases; unmatched junction bases: 15. This CDR3 comprises 16 residues. Germline CDR1 SQVTM, CDR2 ANQGSEA. From the multiplex PCR reads, TCRdb called clonotypes with MiXCR, one entry per CDR3 protein. The sample yields about 130,000 distinct CDR3 sequences, around 22% seen once. The source of the sample is a study of breast tumors, draining lymph nodes, adjacent tissues. Whole-study findings and limits: Luminal-like breast cancer showed significantly higher tumor–nontumor repertoire similarity than basal-like. Tumor repertoires ranked between lymph nodes and nontumor tissue in diversity, with V and J gene preferences. Data fit most tumor T cells coming from lymph node, expanding in tumor.

The lymph nodes were axillary draining lymph nodes from breast cancer patients. The V gene is TRBV29-1, the J gene TRBJ2-7, with TRBD2 matching 12 bases. Sequenced input: axillary lymph node tissue. The receptor's source is a female donor with breast cancer. Some clones in this sample may be carry-over from other donors' samples. CDR3 nucleotide sequence: TGCAGCGTGATACTAGCGGGAGGACGATCAGCAGGCGAGCAGTACTTC. Its protein product is CSVILAGGRSAGEQYF.